Following are 32 T cell receptor beta chains from one sample sequenced in a study of blood T cell repertoires in COVID-19 (dated by TCRdb to 2018 to 2020). Libraries were built with the immunoSEQ multiplex PCR assay. TCRdb took this table from immuneACCESS and kept in-frame rearrangements with V and J called. Such tables lack part of the clones; where checked against another copy, unresolved V genes explain under half of the gap, and the rest is unexplained. This sample holds 200,000 to 250,000 clones; approximately 90% were observed only once. The ten largest clones add up to around 0.84% of the sample. Source material: peripheral blood. These receptors all stem from a man aged 55 to 70 with COVID-19, enrolled during active disease.

This sequence joins TRBV24-1 and TRBJ2-1; D is undetermined. The CDR3 is made up of 17 amino acids. Trimming stripped 3 bases from V and 0 bases from J, with 14 bases between. Germline V gives CDR1 KGHDR, CDR2 SFDVKD. The DNA of the CDR3 is TGTGCCACCAGTGATCCCTCACCCGGTGGCTCCTACAATGAGCAGTTCTTC. It specifies CATSDPSPGGSYNEQFF.

The chain is built from TRBV20-1 and TRBJ1-1; the D is unclear. The germline V gene has CDR1 DFQATT and CDR2 SNEGSKA (reference sequence). The CDR3 is 11 residues long. V was cut by 5 bases and J by 7 bases, with 11 bases left in between. CDR3 DNA: TGCAGTGCTGGCGCTGCGGGTGAAGCTTTCTTT. Translation: CSAGAAGEAFF.

The chain has TRBV30 and TRBJ2-7, with 9 bases that match TRBD2. The CDR3 runs to 16 residues. J gave up 2 bases and V 4 bases, and 12 bases lay outside the gene matches. CDR1 GTSNPN and CDR2 SVGIG come from the germline V gene (reference sequence). The CDR3 nucleotides are TGTGCCTGGACCCGAGTATCCGCGGGAGGGCCCTACGAGCAGTACTTC. Translated: CAWTRVSAGGPYEQYF.

The DNA of the CDR3 is TGTGCCAGCAGCCGGATAGCTCAAAGGACAGATACGCAGTATTTT. Amino acids: CASSRIAQRTDTQYF. The chain couples TRBV5-4 to TRBJ2-3, with D unresolved. The CDR3 is made up of 15 amino acids. Deletions cut 4 bases from V and 3 bases from J, with 15 bases between. The germline V gene has CDR1 SGHNT and CDR2 YYREEE (reference sequence).

The chain links TRBV28 to TRBJ2-3; D is perhaps TRBD1 (8 bases). Trimming stripped 7 bases from V and 3 bases from J, with 32 bases between. Germline V gives CDR1 MDHEN, CDR2 SYDVKM. The length of the CDR3 is 20 residues. Here the CDR3 DNA reads TGTGCCAGCATCCCGCGGGGGTGGGCAGGGGGCAGCGCGGGTACAGATACGCAGTATTTT. It specifies CASIPRGWAGGSAGTDTQYF.

The rearrangement joins TRBV7-9 to TRBJ1-2; 10 bases match TRBD1. This CDR3 comprises 15 residues. Losses at the gene ends were 8 bases for V and 4 bases for J; bases not matched to a gene: 10. Germline-derived CDR1 and CDR2 are SEHNR and FQNEAQ (reference sequence). The CDR3 region is CASRPWDRGFYGYTF. The CDR3 DNA reads as TGTGCCAGCCGCCCCTGGGACAGGGGCTTCTATGGCTACACCTTC.

The chain couples TRBV9 to TRBJ2-2, with a possible D match to TRBD1 (5 bases). Trimming took 2 bases from V and 0 from J, leaving 8 bases between them. From germline, CDR1 is SGDLS and CDR2 YYNGEE. CDR3 length: 15 amino acids. CDR3 DNA: TGTGCCAGCAGCGTCGACAGAGCGAACACCGGGGAGCTGTTTTTT. Its protein is CASSVDRANTGELFF.

This CDR3 reads CASSIAWAPYYEQYF. The CDR3 bases are TGTGCCAGTAGTATAGCGTGGGCGCCATACTACGAGCAGTACTTC. J is TRBJ2-7 and V is TRBV19, with D unclear. This CDR3 spans 15 amino acids. V was trimmed by 1 base and J by 3 bases, leaving 13 bases between them. The germline CDR1 and CDR2 sequences are LNHDA and SQIVND (reference sequence).

The count of this clone is one. The chain is built from TRBV19 and TRBJ1-5; TRBD1 is a possible D gene (5 bases). The CDR3 runs 16 residues. Trimming removed 3 bases from V and 2 bases from J, with 14 bases in between. In germline, CDR1 is LNHDA, CDR2 SQIVND (reference sequence). The CDR3 is CASSIVGGRGNQPQHF. DNA of the CDR3: TGTGCCAGTAGTATTGTCGGGGGTCGGGGCAATCAGCCCCAGCATTTT.

The chain joins TRBV6-1 to TRBJ2-5; D gene ambiguous. Germline CDR1 MNHNS, CDR2 SASEGT. Trimming took off 3 bases at V and 1 base at J, with 9 bases between the two ends. The CDR3 contains 14 residues. The CDR3 sequence is CASSERLIQETQYF. CDR3 coding DNA: TGTGCCAGCAGTGAGAGGCTTATCCAAGAGACCCAGTACTTC.

J is TRBJ2-6 and V is TRBV4-3; TRBD1 matches 9 bases. J lost 2 bases, V lost 0 bases, and 11 bases had no gene match. The CDR3 runs 20 residues. Germline V gives CDR1 LGHNA, CDR2 YSLEER. The CDR3 here is CASSQDRDRDFSAGANVLTF. The CDR3 coding sequence is TGCGCCAGCAGCCAAGATCGGGACAGGGATTTCTCGGCTGGGGCCAACGTCCTGACTTTC.

The rearrangement links TRBV2 to TRBJ1-2; D is possibly TRBD1 (6 bases). V lost 5 bases and J 4 bases, leaving 14 bases between the germline ends. The CDR3 is 14 residues long. Germline values: CDR1 SNHLY, CDR2 FYNNEI. CDR3 bases: TGTGCCAGCAGTAAACAGGGAGCCGGCTATGGCTACACCTTC. Its translation: CASSKQGAGYGYTF.

The chain is built from TRBV7-8 and TRBJ1-5; a weak D match, TRBD1 (5 bases). Per the germline V gene, CDR1 is SGHVS and CDR2 is FQNEAQ. The V end lost 5 bases, the J end lost 2 bases, and 16 bases lay between the germline ends. CDR3 length equals 16 residues. This CDR3 is CASSRIGADGNQPQHF. The CDR3 nucleotides are TGTGCCAGCAGCCGCATTGGGGCGGATGGCAATCAGCCCCAGCATTTT.

This clone was picked up one time. The chain has TRBV25-1 and TRBJ2-1; D unclear. The CDR3 spans 12 residues. Trimming removed 3 bases from V and 3 bases from J, with 3 bases in between. The V gene's germline CDR1 is MGHDK and CDR2 SYGVNS. CDR3 coding DNA: TGTGCCAGCAGTGATTACTACAATGAGCAGTTCTTC. It specifies CASSDYYNEQFF.

The chain carries TRBV19 and TRBJ2-7; perhaps TRBD2 as D (7 bases). Looked up from germline, CDR1 is LNHDA and CDR2 is SQIVND (reference sequence). CDR3 size: 15 residues. Between the trimmed V and J ends, which lost 6 bases and 1 base, there was a span of 16 bases. The CDR3 region is CASSLNGGPSYEQYF. CDR3 bases: TGTGCCAGTAGCTTAAACGGGGGGCCGTCCTACGAGCAGTACTTC.

As regards this clone: The identical CDR3 is also encoded by other nucleotide sequences in the sample. The genes are TRBV7-9 and TRBJ2-3; possibly TRBD1 for D (6 bases). The V end was cut by 0 bases, the J end by 3 bases, with 7 bases between. This CDR3 region has 14 residues. Germline V gene lookup returns CDR1 SEHNR and CDR2 FQNEAQ (reference sequence). The chain's CDR3 is CASSLAGGTDTQYF. The DNA of the CDR3 is TGTGCCAGCAGCTTAGCAGGGGGTACAGATACGCAGTATTTT. Supplemented by reference TRBV7-9 and TRBJ2-3, the full variable domain reads DTGVSQNPRHKITKRGQNVTFRCDPISEHNRLYWYRQTLGQGPEFLTYFQNEAQLEKSRLLSDRFSAERPKGSFSTLEIQRTEQGDSAMYLCASSLAGGTDTQYFGPGTRLTVL.

The chain links TRBV2 to TRBJ1-5, with D perhaps TRBD1 (6 bases). Trimming took off 5 bases at V and 5 bases at J, with 16 bases between the two ends. Per germline, CDR1 SNHLY and CDR2 FYNNEI. The CDR3 runs 15 residues. The CDR3 sequence is CASSSLQGGHQPQHF. DNA for the CDR3: TGTGCCAGCAGTTCTCTACAGGGAGGGCATCAGCCCCAGCATTTT.

The chain is built from TRBV11-2 and TRBJ1-2, with a tentative D call TRBD1 (6 bases). Germline CDR1 is SGHAT and CDR2 is FQNNGV. The CDR3 runs to 13 residues. The V gene lost 5 bases and the J gene lost 5 bases, with 12 bases spanning the gap. The CDR3 region is CASSVQGRYGYTF. The CDR3, as DNA: TGTGCCAGCAGCGTCCAGGGGCGGTATGGCTACACCTTC.

The V call is TRBV5-1, the J call TRBJ2-5, with D possibly being TRBD1 (6 bases). CDR1 and CDR2 from the germline V gene are SGHRS and YFSETQ. V was clipped by 4 bases and J by 5 bases, with 9 bases between them. This CDR3 region has 12 residues. CDR3: CASSPRGETQYF. The CDR3 bases are TGCGCCAGCAGCCCTAGGGGGGAGACCCAGTACTTC. Filled out from reference TRBV5-1 and TRBJ2-5, the complete variable domain reads KAGVTQTPRYLIKTRGQQVTLSCSPISGHRSVSWYQQTPGQGLQFLFEYFSETQRNKGNFPGRFSGRQFSNSRSEMNVSTLELGDSALYLCASSPRGETQYFGPGTRLLVL.

The gene calls are TRBV2 and TRBJ1-2; 8 positions agree with TRBD1. The CDR3 covers 14 residues. The germline V gene encodes CDR1 SNHLY and CDR2 FYNNEI. The J segment lost 2 bases and the V segment lost 6 bases, leaving 5 bases of the junction unmatched. The CDR3 is CASSDRGLNYGYTF. CDR3 bases: TGTGCCAGCAGCGACAGGGGCCTAAACTATGGCTACACCTTC.

The chain couples TRBV5-8 to TRBJ1-2, with TRBD1 matching over 11 bases. From germline, CDR1 is SGHTS and CDR2 YDEGEE. The V segment lost 3 bases and the J segment 3 bases; nucleotides outside the gene matches: 7. The CDR3 is 16 amino acids. In nucleotides, the CDR3 is TGTGCCAGCAGCTGGGTAGGGACAGGGGGTTACTATGGCTACACCTTC. It codes for CASSWVGTGGYYGYTF.

This chain connects TRBV5-1 to TRBJ2-5; 8 nucleotides align to TRBD2. V shed 0 bases and J 2 bases; nucleotides not matched to a gene: 3. The CDR3 has 15 amino acids. Germline V gives CDR1 SGHRS, CDR2 YFSETQ. The CDR3 sequence: CASSLVSGGQETQYF. The CDR3 region has the DNA TGCGCCAGCAGCTTGGTGTCGGGGGGGCAAGAGACCCAGTACTTC. Combining the CDR3 with reference TRBV5-1 and TRBJ2-5 gives the whole variable domain KAGVTQTPRYLIKTRGQQVTLSCSPISGHRSVSWYQQTPGQGLQFLFEYFSETQRNKGNFPGRFSGRQFSNSRSEMNVSTLELGDSALYLCASSLVSGGQETQYFGPGTRLLVL.

Only one count was recorded for this clone. V usage is TRBV11-3 and J usage is TRBJ2-3; D possibly corresponds to TRBD2 (6 bases). The CDR3 loop spans 13 amino acids. The germline V and J ends were trimmed by 4 bases and 2 bases, with 7 bases remaining between them. The germline gives CDR1 SGHNT, CDR2 YENEEA. CDR3 coding DNA: TGTGCCAGCAGCTGGGAGGCCACAGATACGCAGTATTTT. It codes for CASSWEATDTQYF. Full variable domain (missing parts from reference TRBV11-3 and TRBJ2-3): EAGVVQSPRYKIIEKKQPVAFWCNPISGHNTLYWYLQNLGQGPELLIRYENEEAVDDSQLPKDRFSAERLKGVDSTLKIQPAELGDSAVYLCASSWEATDTQYFGPGTRLTVL.

The CDR3 is CASSEQGLVTEAFF. The CDR3 DNA is TGTGCCAGCAGTGAACAGGGGTTGGTTACTGAAGCTTTCTTT. The chain joins TRBV6-1 to TRBJ1-1; tentatively, D is TRBD1 (6 bases). The V end lost 2 bases, the J end lost 5 bases, and 12 bases lay between the germline ends. Germline V gene lookup returns CDR1 MNHNS and CDR2 SASEGT. This CDR3 is 14 amino acids long.

This clone was seen a handful of times. The V and J genes are TRBV16 and TRBJ1-2; 8 bases map to TRBD1. Trimming took 6 bases from V and 4 from J; bases not matched to a gene: 7. The length of the CDR3 is 14 residues. In germline, CDR1 is KGHSY, CDR2 FQNENV. CDR3 in amino acids: CASRGTGGPYGYTF. CDR3 bases: TGTGCCAGCAGAGGGACAGGAGGGCCCTATGGCTACACCTTC. Together with reference TRBV16 and TRBJ1-2, the CDR3 gives the full variable domain: GEEVAQTPKHLVRGEGQKAKLYCAPIKGHSYVFWYQQVLKNEFKFLISFQNENVFDETGMPKERFSAKCLPNSPCSLEIQATKLEDSAVYFCASRGTGGPYGYTFGSGTRLTVV.

This clone was recorded only once. The chain employs TRBV19 and TRBJ1-4; tentatively, D is TRBD1 (5 bases). The CDR3 consists of 13 residues. V was shortened by 7 bases and J by 0 bases, with 6 bases between the two germline ends. Germline V gives CDR1 LNHDA, CDR2 SQIVND (reference sequence). The CDR3 nucleotides are TGTGCCAGTACGACAGCAACTAATGAAAAACTGTTTTTT. Translating it yields CASTTATNEKLFF.

The J gene is TRBJ2-1, the V gene TRBV13; the D gene is possibly TRBD2 (5 bases). In germline, CDR1 is PRHDT, CDR2 FYEKMQ (reference sequence). With 1 base removed from V and 5 bases from J, the gap between germline ends came to 12 bases. CDR3 length: 15 residues. CDR3 sequence: CASSLVRGVHNEQFF. The CDR3 region has the DNA TGTGCCAGCAGCTTAGTCCGGGGAGTTCACAATGAGCAGTTCTTC. The full variable domain, its missing parts supplied by reference TRBV13 and TRBJ2-1, is AAGVIQSPRHLIKEKRETATLKCYPIPRHDTVYWYQQGPGQDPQFLISFYEKMQSDKGSIPDRFSAQQFSDYHSELNMSSLELGDSALYFCASSLVRGVHNEQFFGPGTRLTVL.

This chain joins TRBV11-2 and TRBJ2-1, with TRBD1 matching over 10 bases. The CDR3 consists of 15 residues. Germline CDR1 is SGHAT and CDR2 is FQNNGV. Trimming cost V 5 bases and J 3 bases; bases outside gene matches: 4. The CDR3 region has the DNA TGTGCCAGCAGCCACCGGGACAGGGGCTACAATGAGCAGTTCTTC. Translating gives CASSHRDRGYNEQFF.

Note on this clone: Germline is not matched at one junction end, which may reflect a read error. V usage is TRBV7-7 and J usage is TRBJ2-5, with unresolved D. The germline CDR1 and CDR2 sequences are SSHAT and FNYEAQ (reference sequence). The CDR3 is 14 amino acids. The CDR3, as DNA: TGTGCTAGCAGCTTTAGCCGGTTCCAAGAGACCCAGTACTTC. It codes for CASSFSRFQETQYF.

The chain joins TRBV12-3 or TRBV12-4 to TRBJ1-1; D is unresolved. This CDR3 region has 12 residues. Trimming cost V 5 bases and J 7 bases, with 11 bases left between them. The CDR3 bases are TGTGCCAGCAGTCCGCATAGCTATGAAGCTTTCTTT. Residues: CASSPHSYEAFF.

The CDR3 DNA reads TGTGCCACCAGACTACCGGGACAGGGGACAGATACGCAGTATTTT. As protein: CATRLPGQGTDTQYF. The chain links TRBV15 to TRBJ2-3, with 10 positions matching TRBD1. CDR1 and CDR2 (germline): LNHNV, YYDKDF (reference sequence). The CDR3 is 15 amino acids. With 6 bases clipped from V and 3 bases from J, the junction kept 6 bases outside the gene matches. Using reference TRBV15 and TRBJ2-3 for the parts outside the CDR3, the full variable domain is DAMVIQNPRYQVTQFGKPVTLSCSQTLNHNVMYWYQQKSSQAPKLLFHYYDKDFNNEADTPDNFQSRRPNTSFCFLDIRSPGLGDTAMYLCATRLPGQGTDTQYFGPGTRLTVL.

The rearrangement uses TRBV5-1 and TRBJ2-7, with 7 bases identical to TRBD2. There are 15 residues in the CDR3. V lost 0 bases, J lost 0 bases, and 3 bases stayed unmatched. Germline values: CDR1 SGHRS, CDR2 YFSETQ. The CDR3, as DNA: TGCGCCAGCAGCTTGGACTGGACTAGCTCCTACGAGCAGTACTTC. It is translated as CASSLDWTSSYEQYF.